These 9 T cell receptor beta chains share one sample of origin, sequenced in a study of blood T cell dynamics during melanoma immunotherapy. Noted time point: pre-treatment baseline. Assay used: immunoSEQ multiplex PCR; TCRdb lists only in-frame clones, some missing. The repertoire holds about 20,000 clones, with over 85% as singletons. The specimen comprised blood, sampled from a patient treated with checkpoint blockade. These receptors were taken from a human donor with melanoma.

The chain combines TRBV5-4 with TRBJ2-2, with D possibly called TRBD1 or TRBD2 (5 bases each). Germline CDR1 reads SGHNT; CDR2 reads YYREEE (reference sequence). The CDR3 has 14 amino acids. V lost 4 bases to trimming and J lost 4 bases, with 11 bases between them. The CDR3 DNA reads as TGTGCCAGCAGCCGTGGGGCGGGCACCGGGGAGCTGTTTTTT. Translating it yields CASSRGAGTGELFF.

The genes are TRBV9 and TRBJ2-5; D gene ambiguous. In germline, CDR1 is SGDLS, CDR2 YYNGEE. Trimming took off 2 bases at V and 3 bases at J, with 5 bases between the two ends. CDR3 length equals 12 residues. The CDR3: CASSVGEETQYF. CDR3 sequence (DNA): TGTGCCAGCAGCGTCGGTGAAGAGACCCAGTACTTC.

This clone was recorded a few times. This chain uses TRBV9 with TRBJ1-2, with TRBD1 matching 7 bases. V was pared by 1 base and J by 2 bases, with 8 bases of the junction left unmatched. Germline CDR1 is SGDLS and CDR2 is YYNGEE. This CDR3 region has 16 residues. CDR3 nucleotide sequence: TGTGCCAGCAGCGTATTCGACAGGGTAGGGAACTATGGCTACACCTTC. Translating it yields CASSVFDRVGNYGYTF.

This clone appeared a few times. The chain employs TRBV19 and TRBJ1-2, with 10 bases aligning to TRBD1. CDR3 length: 14 amino acids. J lost 4 bases, V lost 5 bases, and 4 bases had no gene match. Germline V CDR1 and CDR2: LNHDA, SQIVND (reference sequence). CDR3 sequence reads: CASSAGQGIYGYTF. The CDR3 DNA reads as TGTGCCAGTAGTGCGGGACAGGGGATCTATGGCTACACCTTC.

The rearrangement uses TRBV5-1 and TRBJ1-5; D gene ambiguous. The CDR3 is made up of 13 amino acids. The V gene's germline CDR1 is SGHRS and CDR2 YFSETQ. The V end was cut by 0 bases, the J end by 5 bases, with 6 bases between. CDR3 sequence: CASSLGVDQPQHF. DNA of the CDR3: TGCGCCAGCAGCTTGGGAGTGGATCAGCCCCAGCATTTT.

The chain combines TRBV27 with TRBJ2-7; D is uncertain. The CDR3 totals 11 residues. Looked up from germline, CDR1 is MNHEY and CDR2 is SMNVEV (reference sequence). V was trimmed by 4 bases and J by 2 bases, leaving 3 bases between them. The CDR3 region is CASSSTYEQYF. Written as DNA, the CDR3 is TGTGCCAGCAGTTCCACCTACGAGCAGTACTTC.

This sequence joins TRBV20-1 and TRBJ2-2; D uncertain. CDR3 length: 11 residues. Trimming cost V 3 bases and J 11 bases, with 10 bases left between them. CDR1 and CDR2 from the germline V gene are DFQATT and SNEGSKA (reference sequence). The CDR3 nucleotides are TGCAGTGCTAGTGGCCCAGACGAGCTGTTTTTT. Its translation: CSASGPDELFF.

CDR3 protein: CASIPDGAGLAEQFF. CDR3 bases: TGTGCCAGCATCCCGGACGGGGCAGGTCTGGCGGAGCAGTTCTTC. The V gene is TRBV7-6, the J gene TRBJ2-1; D may be TRBD1 or TRBD2 (5 bases each). From germline, CDR1 is SGHVS and CDR2 FNYEAQ. The CDR3 is 15 amino acids. V was trimmed by 7 bases and J by 10 bases, leaving 23 bases between them.

This chain connects TRBV7-8 to TRBJ1-4, with D possibly matching TRBD1 (6 bases). V gave up 7 bases and J gave up 8 bases, with 17 bases separating them. CDR3 length: 14 residues. CDR1 is SGHVS, CDR2 FQNEAQ, per germline. CDR3 in amino acids: CASTPPGAREKLFF. DNA of the CDR3: TGTGCCAGCACCCCCCCGGGGGCCAGGGAAAAACTGTTTTTT.